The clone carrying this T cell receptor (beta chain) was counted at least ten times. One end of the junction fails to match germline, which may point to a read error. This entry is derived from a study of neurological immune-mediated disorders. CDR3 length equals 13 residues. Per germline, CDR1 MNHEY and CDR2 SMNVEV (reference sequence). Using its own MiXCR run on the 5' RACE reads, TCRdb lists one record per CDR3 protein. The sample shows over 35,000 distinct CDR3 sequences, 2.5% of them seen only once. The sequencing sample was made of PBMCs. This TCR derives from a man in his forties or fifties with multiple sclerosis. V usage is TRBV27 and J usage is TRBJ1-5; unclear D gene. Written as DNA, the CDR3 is TGTGCCAGCAGTTTAACACTTAATCAGCCCCAGAATTTT. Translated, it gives CASSLTLNQPQNF.